This TCR beta chain was identified during a study of tumor-infiltrating lymphocytes in primary liver carcinoma (dated by TCRdb to about 2017). The study in broad terms: The five patients, three men and two women aged 30 to 69 years, had hepatocellular carcinoma (four) or combined HCC and intrahepatic cholangiocarcinoma (one). A total of roughly 35 specimens from 5 patients went through TCRbeta repertoire sequencing, namely 25 tumor regions, 5 adjacent noncancerous liver tissues and 5 peripheral blood samples. The study combined TCRbeta repertoire sequencing, expression microarrays and whole-exome sequencing across five regions of each liver tumor, with adjacent normal tissue and blood. The five patients had tumors staged T1-T3 N0M0, with maximum diameters ranging from roughly 4 to 10 cm. Samples yielded roughly 3.65 to 7.13 million productive TCRbeta reads; read depth did not differ significantly between tissue types. Technical replicate repertoires showed high reproducibility, with mean shared-clone rates around 0.9 and correlation coefficients above 0.95. Broad study findings and their caveats: Consistent with antigen-driven expansion, pairs of tumor regions showed higher repertoire overlap (mean roughly 36%) than either tumor-adjacent pairs (around 17%) or tumor-blood pairs (approximately 14%). Because only the TCR beta chain was sequenced and unpaired alpha chains were not captured, true repertoire diversity is likely underestimated. A significantly larger repertoire fraction was made up by the top 250 clones in tumors than in blood (p = 0.039). Bulk unsorted samples precluded comparing CD4+ and CD8+ T cell repertoires. With just four or five patients in the study, the authors point out that the findings should be validated in a larger study.

A constant-region primer and ProtoScript II reverse transcriptase were used to reverse-transcribe TCRbeta-specific cDNA from approximately 550 ng total RNA. Construction of the TCRbeta libraries relied on three nested rounds of multiplex PCR, following a slightly modified ARM-PCR procedure. Each of the first two PCR rounds ran for roughly 9 cycles using multiplex TRBV1-TRBV30 forward primers together with a Cbeta reverse primer. A final 25-cycle PCR with Deep VentR polymerase added sample barcodes and Illumina adapters. Amplicons of 200-500 bp were gel-purified with a QIAquick gel extraction kit before sequencing. An Illumina HiSeq 2500 was used to sequence the TCRbeta amplicons with 250-bp paired-end reads. Per the source publication's procedure: To recover full CDR3 sequences, reads were quality-trimmed using Trimmomatic v0.33 and paired reads were then merged using FLASH v1.2.11. V, D and J germline segments were assigned to the rearranged TCRbeta sequences by MiGEC v1.2.1b. Clonotype statistics and Shannon-Wiener diversity indices were computed with VDJtools v1.0.0. To reduce sampling bias, subsequent analyses other than the diversity analysis used only the 250 most abundant clonotypes in each sample. TCRdb applied fastp at Q25 and MiXCR to the public reads, then kept only in-frame beta chains. Each entry merges the rows of one CDR3 protein and shows their most common DNA and genes. For this entry, the V and J calls and clone size follow TCRdb and not the study's own pipeline. This sample comprises about 37,000 distinct CDR3 sequences, roughly 73% of them detected only once. In total, the top ten clones hold about 35% of the sample.

Without any cell sorting, total RNA and DNA were co-extracted from roughly 18-30 mg of bulk tissue using the AllPrep DNA/RNA mini kit. Roughly 5 patients with histopathologically diagnosed primary liver carcinoma underwent surgical resection in China between November 2015 and March 2016. At the time of sampling, the patients had chronic HBV infection and had not received any treatment. Each fresh piece of tumor and adjacent tissue was cut in two, with one half stored in RNAlater at -80 degrees C and the other half sent for histology. The germline V gene (reference sequence) yields DFQATT for CDR1 and SNEGSKA for CDR2. At the junction V is shortened by 0 bases and J by 4 bases, with 14 bases in between. Spanning cysteine to phenylalanine, the CDR3 consists of 15 amino acids. This entry keeps only the CDR3 DNA: 45 bases, framed from base 1. As regards this clonotype: What antigen it recognizes has not been identified. It has no much larger one-base neighbor in the sample; base qualities were not kept.

The receptor comes from a man between 40 and 49 years old with primary liver carcinoma and hepatitis B virus infection. Sequenced sample: tumor-adjacent normal liver tissue. Recombination connected TRBV20-1 to TRBJ2-3; a tentative D call is TRBD2 (6 bases match). The CDR3 in this case is CSARDNSGVADTQYF. The sequenced DNA is TGCAGTGCTAGAGATAATTCGGGGGTGGCAGATACGCAGTATTTT.